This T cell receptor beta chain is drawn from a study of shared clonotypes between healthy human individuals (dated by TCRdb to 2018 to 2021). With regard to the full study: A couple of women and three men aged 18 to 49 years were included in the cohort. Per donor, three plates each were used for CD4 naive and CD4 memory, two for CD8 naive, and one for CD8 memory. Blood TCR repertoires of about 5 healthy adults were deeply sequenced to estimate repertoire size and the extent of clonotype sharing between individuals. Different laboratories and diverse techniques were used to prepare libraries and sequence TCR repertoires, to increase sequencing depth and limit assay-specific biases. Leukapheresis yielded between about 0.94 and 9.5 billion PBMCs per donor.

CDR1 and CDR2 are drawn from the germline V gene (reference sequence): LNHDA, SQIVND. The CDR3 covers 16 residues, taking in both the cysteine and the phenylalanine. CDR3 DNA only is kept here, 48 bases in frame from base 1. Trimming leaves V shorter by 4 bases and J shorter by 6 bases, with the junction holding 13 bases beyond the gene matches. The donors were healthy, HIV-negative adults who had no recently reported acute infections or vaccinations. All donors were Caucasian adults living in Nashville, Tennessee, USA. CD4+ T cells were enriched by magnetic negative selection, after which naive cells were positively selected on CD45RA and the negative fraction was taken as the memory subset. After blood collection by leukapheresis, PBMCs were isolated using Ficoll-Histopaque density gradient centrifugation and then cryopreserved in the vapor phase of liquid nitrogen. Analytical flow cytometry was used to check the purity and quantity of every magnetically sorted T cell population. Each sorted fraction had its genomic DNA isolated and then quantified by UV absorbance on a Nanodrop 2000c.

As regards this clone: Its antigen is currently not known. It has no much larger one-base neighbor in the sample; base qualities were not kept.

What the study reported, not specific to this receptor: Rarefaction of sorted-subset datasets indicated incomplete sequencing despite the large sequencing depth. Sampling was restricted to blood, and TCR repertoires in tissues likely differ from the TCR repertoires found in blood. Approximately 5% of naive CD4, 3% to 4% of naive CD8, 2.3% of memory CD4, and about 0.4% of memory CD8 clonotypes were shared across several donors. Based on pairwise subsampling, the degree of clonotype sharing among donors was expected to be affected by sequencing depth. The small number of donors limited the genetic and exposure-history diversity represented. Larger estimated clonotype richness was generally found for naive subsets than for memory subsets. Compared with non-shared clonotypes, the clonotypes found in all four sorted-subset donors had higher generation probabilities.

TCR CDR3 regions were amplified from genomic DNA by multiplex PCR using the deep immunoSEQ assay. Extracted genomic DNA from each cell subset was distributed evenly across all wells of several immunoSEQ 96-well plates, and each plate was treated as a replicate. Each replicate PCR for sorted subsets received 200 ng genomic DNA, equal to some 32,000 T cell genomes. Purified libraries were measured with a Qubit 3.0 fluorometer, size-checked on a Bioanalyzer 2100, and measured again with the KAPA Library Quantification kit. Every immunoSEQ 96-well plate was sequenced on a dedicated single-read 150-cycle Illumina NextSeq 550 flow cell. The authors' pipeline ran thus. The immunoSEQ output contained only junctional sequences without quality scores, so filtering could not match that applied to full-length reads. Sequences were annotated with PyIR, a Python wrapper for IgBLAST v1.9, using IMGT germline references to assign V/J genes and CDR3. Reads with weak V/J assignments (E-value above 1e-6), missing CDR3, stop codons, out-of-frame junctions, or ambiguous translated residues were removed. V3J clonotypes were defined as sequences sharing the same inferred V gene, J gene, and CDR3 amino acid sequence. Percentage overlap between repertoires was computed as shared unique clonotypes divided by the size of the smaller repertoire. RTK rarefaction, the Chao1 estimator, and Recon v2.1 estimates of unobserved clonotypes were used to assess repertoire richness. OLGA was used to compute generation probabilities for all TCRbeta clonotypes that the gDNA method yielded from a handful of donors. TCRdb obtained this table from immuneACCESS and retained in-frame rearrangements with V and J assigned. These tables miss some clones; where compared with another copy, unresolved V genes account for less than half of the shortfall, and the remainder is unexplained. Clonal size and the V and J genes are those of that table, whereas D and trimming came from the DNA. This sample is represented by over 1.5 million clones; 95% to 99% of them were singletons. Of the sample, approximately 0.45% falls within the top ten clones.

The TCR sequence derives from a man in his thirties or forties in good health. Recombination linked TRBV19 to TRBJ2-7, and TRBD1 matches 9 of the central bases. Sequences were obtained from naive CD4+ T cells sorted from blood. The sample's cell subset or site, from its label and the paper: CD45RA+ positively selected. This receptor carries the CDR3 CASSTQPGQGGGEQYF. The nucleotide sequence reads TGTGCCAGTAGTACGCAACCGGGACAGGGAGGGGGCGAGCAGTACTTC.